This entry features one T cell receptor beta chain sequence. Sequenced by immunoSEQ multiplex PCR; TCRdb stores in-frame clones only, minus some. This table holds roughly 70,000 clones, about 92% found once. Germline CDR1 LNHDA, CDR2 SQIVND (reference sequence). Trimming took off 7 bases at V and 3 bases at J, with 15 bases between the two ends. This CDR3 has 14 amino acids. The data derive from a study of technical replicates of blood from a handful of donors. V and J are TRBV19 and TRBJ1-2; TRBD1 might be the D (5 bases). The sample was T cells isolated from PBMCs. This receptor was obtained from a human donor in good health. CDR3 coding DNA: TGTGCCAGTACCCTCAGGGATTTTGACTATGGCTACACCTTC. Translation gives CASTLRDFDYGYTF.